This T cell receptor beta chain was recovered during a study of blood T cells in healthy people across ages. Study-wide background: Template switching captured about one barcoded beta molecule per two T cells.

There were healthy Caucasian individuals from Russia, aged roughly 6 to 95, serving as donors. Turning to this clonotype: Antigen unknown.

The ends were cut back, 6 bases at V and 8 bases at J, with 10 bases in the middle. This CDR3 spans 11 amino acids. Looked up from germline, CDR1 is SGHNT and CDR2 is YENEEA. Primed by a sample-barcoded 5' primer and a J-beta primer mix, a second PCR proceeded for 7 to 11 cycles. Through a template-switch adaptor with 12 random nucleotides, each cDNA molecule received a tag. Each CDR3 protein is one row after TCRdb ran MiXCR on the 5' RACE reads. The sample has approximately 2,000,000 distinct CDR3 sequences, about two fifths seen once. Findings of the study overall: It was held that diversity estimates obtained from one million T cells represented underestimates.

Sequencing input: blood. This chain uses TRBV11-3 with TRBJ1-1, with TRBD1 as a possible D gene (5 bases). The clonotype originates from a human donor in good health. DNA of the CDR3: TGTGCCAGCAGGCTTTGGGGCGAAGCTTTCTTT. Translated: CASRLWGEAFF.